A single sample is the source of the 17 T cell receptor beta chains below, sequenced in a study of siplizumab effects on memory and regulatory T cells. Profiled with immunoSEQ multiplex PCR; TCRdb holds only in-frame clones, not every one. Among more than 85,000 clones listed, about 93% were seen once. Specimen: CD4+ T cells sorted from blood. These receptors were obtained from a human donor in good health.

The chain uses TRBV19 and TRBJ1-3, with D perhaps TRBD1 (6 bases). The CDR3 has 17 amino acids. V dropped 6 bases and J dropped 0 bases, with 18 bases sitting between them. Germline V CDR1 and CDR2: LNHDA, SQIVND (reference sequence). The CDR3, as DNA: TGTGCCAGTAGCATACAGGGAACTGTCATCTCTGGAAACACCATATATTTT. It yields the protein CASSIQGTVISGNTIYF.

The V call is TRBV28, the J call TRBJ2-7, with unresolved D. Trimming took off 8 bases at V and 5 bases at J, with 16 bases between the two ends. In germline, CDR1 is MDHEN, CDR2 SYDVKM. This CDR3 is built from 13 residues. CDR3 amino acids: CASGRPGIDEQYF. CDR3 nucleotide sequence: TGTGCCAGCGGACGGCCTGGGATCGACGAGCAGTACTTC.

The rearrangement uses TRBV19 and TRBJ2-5; TRBD1 aligns across 7 bases. With V trimmed by 5 bases and J by 5 bases, 5 bases remained unmatched. In germline, CDR1 is LNHDA, CDR2 SQIVND (reference sequence). This CDR3 has 13 amino acids. Here the CDR3 reads CASSVTGVETQYF. For the CDR3, the DNA is TGTGCCAGTAGTGTCACAGGGGTCGAGACCCAGTACTTC.

The CDR3 region is CASSGGTGADTEAFF. Here the CDR3 DNA reads TGTGCCAGCAGCGGGGGGACAGGGGCGGACACTGAAGCTTTCTTT. The chain has TRBV5-6 and TRBJ1-1; 10 positions agree with TRBD1. Trimming took 4 bases from V and 3 from J; bases not matched to a gene: 6. Germline assignment: CDR1 SGHDT and CDR2 YYEEEE. The CDR3 is 15 amino acids. Complete variable domain (other parts from reference TRBV5-6 and TRBJ1-1): DAGVTQSPTHLIKTRGQQVTLRCSPKSGHDTVSWYQQALGQGPQFIFQYYEEEERQRGNFPDRFSGHQFPNYSSELNVNALLLGDSALYLCASSGGTGADTEAFFGQGTRLTVV.

The chain uses TRBV4-1 and TRBJ2-7; 9 bases fit TRBD1. V was clipped by 4 bases and J by 5 bases; unmatched bases: 9. Germline values: CDR1 MGHRA, CDR2 YSYEKL. The CDR3 is 15 amino acids. The chain's CDR3 is CASSPQGAALDEQYF. CDR3 DNA sequence: TGCGCCAGCAGCCCACAGGGGGCGGCTCTCGACGAGCAGTACTTC.

This clone was seen just once. The chain has TRBV6-5 and TRBJ1-2; TRBD1 is a possible D gene (5 bases). Germline-derived CDR1 and CDR2 are MNHEY and SVGAGI. V lost 6 bases and J 4 bases, leaving 15 bases between the germline ends. This CDR3 is 14 amino acids long. The CDR3 protein is CASSYLRTPYGYTF. The CDR3 DNA reads as TGTGCCAGCAGCTACCTCCGGACACCCTATGGCTACACCTTC.

V is TRBV27 and J is TRBJ1-1, with D perhaps TRBD1 (5 bases). CDR1 is MNHEY and CDR2 is SMNVEV in the germline V gene (reference sequence). Trimming cost V 3 bases and J 6 bases, with 14 bases left between them. The CDR3 contains 14 residues. CDR3 in DNA: TGTGCCAGCAGTTTGAAGGGGCGGGGGGCTGAAGCTTTCTTT. As protein: CASSLKGRGAEAFF.

As for this clone: At the DNA level, this CDR3 is encoded by other sequences in the same sample as well. CDR3 sequence reads: CASSYSNQGDTEAFF. DNA for the CDR3: TGTGCCAGCAGTTATTCAAATCAGGGGGACACTGAAGCTTTCTTT. The chain links TRBV6-5 to TRBJ1-1; TRBD1 matches at 7 bases. V was pared by 3 bases and J by 3 bases, with 7 bases of the junction left unmatched. The length of the CDR3 is 15 residues. Looked up from germline, CDR1 is MNHEY and CDR2 is SVGAGI.

Here the CDR3 reads CASSSGAGGELFF. CDR3 DNA: TGTGCCAGTAGTTCGGGGGCGGGCGGGGAGCTGTTTTTT. The gene calls are TRBV19 and TRBJ2-2; possibly TRBD1 or TRBD2 for D (6 bases each). Germline lookup yields CDR1 LNHDA and CDR2 SQIVND (reference sequence). V dropped 5 bases and J dropped 7 bases, with 11 bases sitting between them. The CDR3 spans 13 residues.

The chain recombines TRBV7-9 with TRBJ2-7; TRBD1 aligns across 7 bases. The CDR3 consists of 15 residues. The J segment lost 0 bases and the V segment lost 1 base, leaving 3 bases of the junction unmatched. Per the germline V gene, CDR1 is SEHNR and CDR2 is FQNEAQ (reference sequence). The CDR3 protein is CASSLVTGASYEQYF. CDR3 nucleotide sequence: TGTGCCAGCAGCTTAGTTACAGGGGCCTCCTACGAGCAGTACTTC.

V usage is TRBV5-4 and J usage is TRBJ1-2; 8 bases match TRBD1. The V segment lost 3 bases and the J segment 5 bases; nucleotides outside the gene matches: 6. The germline CDR1 and CDR2 sequences are SGHNT and YYREEE (reference sequence). This CDR3 comprises 14 residues. The CDR3 loop reads CASSWGTGKYGYTF. In DNA, the CDR3 is TGTGCCAGCAGCTGGGGGACAGGCAAATATGGCTACACCTTC.

The chain carries TRBV30 and TRBJ1-5; perhaps TRBD1 as D (5 bases). Per germline, CDR1 GTSNPN and CDR2 SVGIG (reference sequence). This CDR3 region has 13 residues. V was cut by 3 bases and J by 4 bases, with 10 bases left in between. CDR3 sequence: CAWSRQNNQPQHF. The CDR3 region has the DNA TGTGCCTGGAGCAGACAGAATAATCAGCCCCAGCATTTT.

This chain links TRBV6-5 with TRBJ1-4; 10 nucleotides match TRBD1. After removal of 11 bases from V and 8 bases from J, the junction contained 5 bases not matched to a gene. Germline assignment: CDR1 MNHEY and CDR2 SVGAGI. This CDR3 spans 12 amino acids. The CDR3 protein is CASGQGKEKLFF. The CDR3 coding sequence is TGTGCCTCGGGACAGGGGAAAGAAAAACTGTTTTTT.

The chain couples TRBV14 to TRBJ2-1; TRBD2 aligns across 9 bases. The germline gives CDR1 SGHDN, CDR2 FVKESK. CDR3 length: 18 residues. The trim removed 0 bases at V and 6 bases at J, leaving 12 bases unmatched. CDR3: CASSQDRVAGVFGNEQFF. DNA for the CDR3: TGTGCCAGCAGCCAAGATAGGGTAGCGGGAGTCTTCGGCAATGAGCAGTTCTTC. Complete variable domain (other parts from reference TRBV14 and TRBJ2-1): EAGVTQFPSHSVIEKGQTVTLRCDPISGHDNLYWYRRVMGKEIKFLLHFVKESKQDESGMPNNRFLAERTGGTYSTLKVQPAELEDSGVYFCASSQDRVAGVFGNEQFFGPGTRLTVL.

This clone was detected only once. V is TRBV11-1 and J is TRBJ1-1; weak D call: TRBD1 (6 bases). This CDR3 spans 14 amino acids. Germline lookup yields CDR1 SGHAT and CDR2 FQDESV (reference sequence). V was shortened by 5 bases and J by 1 base, with 11 bases between the two germline ends. CDR3 residues: CASSRSTGNTEAFF. In nucleotides, the CDR3 is TGTGCCAGCAGCCGATCGACAGGGAACACTGAAGCTTTCTTT.

This chain links TRBV6-1 with TRBJ2-1, with D perhaps matching TRBD2 (6 bases). CDR3 length equals 13 residues. V lost 2 bases, J lost 10 bases, and 12 bases lay in between. Germline CDR1 MNHNS, CDR2 SASEGT. The CDR3 DNA is TGTGCCAGCAGTGAATCAGGGAGGTGGGAGCAGTTCTTC. It encodes CASSESGRWEQFF.

V gene TRBV2 combines with J gene TRBJ1-6, with D possibly TRBD1 on 5 matching bases. The CDR3 is 17 residues long. CDR1 is SNHLY and CDR2 is FYNNEI in the germline V gene. The V gene lost 6 bases and the J gene lost 0 bases, with 15 bases spanning the gap. CDR3 protein: CASSPGTGSSYNSPLHF. The CDR3 DNA follows: TGTGCCAGCAGCCCCGGGACGGGGAGCTCCTATAATTCACCCCTCCACTTT.